These 28 T cell receptor beta chains were all obtained from the same sample, sequenced in a study of vaccination effects on CD4 cells after COVID-19 (dated by TCRdb to 2021 to 2024). Their antigens are not known. After less than eleven days of culture, CD4+ T cells were isolated with the EasySep CD4+ T cell isolation kit. Convalescent patients had PCR-confirmed SARS-CoV-2 infection between March and December 2020, before Alpha, Beta and Delta variants emerged in the United States. Participants received two doses of either the BNT162b2 or the mRNA-1273 mRNA SARS-CoV-2 vaccine. To prepare the library, the immunoSEQ multiplex PCR assay was applied. The table was pulled from immuneACCESS by TCRdb, which kept in-frame rearrangements only. Such tables lose some clones; where checked, under half of the loss comes from unresolved V genes, and the rest has no known cause. The sample table shows around 44,000 clones, and less than 85% are seen once. In total, the top ten clones hold around 3.5% of the sample.

Sequenced material: CD4+ T cells from PBMCs cultured without peptide, taken after COVID-19 vaccination. These receptors were obtained from a human donor who had a prior SARS-CoV-2 infection.

The chain combines TRBV3-1 (or the pseudogene TRBV3-2) with TRBJ2-7, with D tentatively TRBD1 (5 bases). This CDR3 spans 13 amino acids. Germline CDR1 LGHDT, CDR2 YNNKEL (reference sequence). V was trimmed by 2 bases and J by 4 bases, leaving 9 bases between them. The CDR3 DNA sequence: TGTGCCAGCAGCCAACTAGACAGATACGAGCAGTACTTC. Its translation: CASSQLDRYEQYF.

This clone was seen a single time. The chain uses TRBV19 and TRBJ1-5; 12 nucleotides align to TRBD1. Germline assignment: CDR1 LNHDA and CDR2 SQIVND (reference sequence). Trimming cost V 6 bases and J 0 bases; bases outside gene matches: 12. The CDR3 covers 19 residues. CDR3 nucleotide sequence: TGTGCCAGTAGCGACCCGGGACAGGGGGCATACAATAGCAATCAGCCCCAGCATTTT. Translated, it gives CASSDPGQGAYNSNQPQHF.

The chain joins TRBV12-3 or TRBV12-4 to TRBJ2-7; 7 bases are shared with TRBD1. J lost 3 bases, V lost 4 bases, and 3 bases had no gene match. This CDR3 is built from 13 residues. This chain's CDR3 is CASSWDRLYEQYF. The CDR3 DNA sequence: TGTGCCAGCAGTTGGGACAGACTCTACGAGCAGTACTTC.

This clone showed up just once. The chain is built from TRBV10-3 and TRBJ2-1; either TRBD1 or TRBD2 may fit D (5 bases each). Trimming removed 4 bases at V and 9 bases at J, with 10 bases between. This CDR3 has 12 amino acids. Germline CDR1 is ENHRY and CDR2 is SYGVKD. The CDR3 loop is CAISAAGGEQFF. As DNA, the CDR3 is TGTGCCATCAGTGCCGCTGGGGGTGAGCAGTTCTTC.

The chain carries TRBV5-4 and TRBJ1-2, with 8 bases that match TRBD1. The length of the CDR3 is 16 residues. Germline values: CDR1 SGHNT, CDR2 YYREEE (reference sequence). After removal of 4 bases from V and 2 bases from J, the junction contained 10 bases not matched to a gene. CDR3 coding DNA: TGTGCCAGCAGCCCCCCGGGACAGGTGACCAACTATGGCTACACCTTC. Encoded protein: CASSPPGQVTNYGYTF.

The chain carries TRBV9 and TRBJ1-2; D is possibly TRBD1 (6 bases). This CDR3 region has 15 residues. V was pared by 3 bases and J by 0 bases, with 12 bases between. CDR1 is SGDLS, CDR2 YYNGEE, per germline. The CDR3 DNA follows: TGTGCCAGCAGCGGGGGGGGCAGAGCTAACTATGGCTACACCTTC. It encodes CASSGGGRANYGYTF.

The J gene is TRBJ2-3, the V gene TRBV28; D may be TRBD1 (6 bases). V was shortened by 5 bases and J by 6 bases, with 18 bases between the two germline ends. This CDR3 region has 15 residues. Germline CDR1 and CDR2: MDHEN and SYDVKM. DNA of the CDR3: TGTGCCAGCAGTAAACAGGGAAGGGGTACGGATACGCAGTATTTT. Residues: CASSKQGRGTDTQYF.

The chain employs TRBV7-8 and TRBJ2-2, with D tentatively TRBD2 (5 bases). This CDR3 has 16 residues. Germline V CDR1 and CDR2: SGHVS, FQNEAQ. The V and J ends lost 1 base and 0 bases respectively, with 9 bases between them. CDR3 protein: CASSLEGLANTGELFF. CDR3 coding DNA: TGTGCCAGCAGCTTAGAAGGACTGGCGAACACCGGGGAGCTGTTTTTT.

The rearrangement links TRBV7-3 to TRBJ2-3; D not resolved. Looked up from germline, CDR1 is SGHTA and CDR2 is FQGTGA. The CDR3 is made up of 13 amino acids. V shed 5 bases and J shed 4 bases, with 10 bases lying between them. The CDR3 protein is CASSPSSADTQYF. For the CDR3, the DNA is TGTGCCAGCAGCCCCAGTTCCGCAGATACGCAGTATTTT.

V is TRBV6-2 or TRBV6-3 and J is TRBJ1-5; D perhaps matches TRBD1 (6 bases). V was cut by 0 bases and J by 1 base, with 7 bases left in between. Looked up from germline, CDR1 is MNHEY and CDR2 is SVGEGT. This CDR3 is built from 15 residues. CDR3: CASSYSQGSNQPQHF. CDR3 coding DNA: TGTGCCAGCAGTTACTCGCAGGGGAGCAATCAGCCCCAGCATTTT.

This clone came up a few times. The chain links TRBV11-2 to TRBJ2-7; TRBD1 might be the D (7 bases). The V gene's germline CDR1 is SGHAT and CDR2 FQNNGV. This CDR3 spans 15 amino acids. Trimming cost V 5 bases and J 0 bases, with 14 bases left between them. The CDR3 coding sequence is TGTGCCAGCAGCGGCGGGACAGTGCCCTCCTACGAGCAGTACTTC. It codes for CASSGGTVPSYEQYF.

The rearrangement links TRBV6-6 to TRBJ2-2, with D possibly TRBD1 on 6 matching bases. The CDR3 has 12 amino acids. CDR1 and CDR2 from the germline V gene are MNHNY and SVGAGI (reference sequence). Trimming removed 2 bases at V and 11 bases at J, with 9 bases between. CDR3 sequence reads: CASSYAQGELFF. The CDR3 DNA reads TGTGCCAGCAGTTACGCACAGGGCGAGCTGTTTTTT.

This clone has only one observation. The gene calls are TRBV7-9 and TRBJ2-3; no clear D gene. The CDR3 has 12 amino acids. The V gene's germline CDR1 is SEHNR and CDR2 FQNEAQ (reference sequence). Deletions cut 0 bases from V and 5 bases from J, with 3 bases between. CDR3 residues: CASSLAEDTQYF. The CDR3 bases are TGTGCCAGCAGCTTAGCAGAAGATACGCAGTATTTT.

This chain links TRBV9 with TRBJ2-2, with 8 positions matching TRBD1. Per the germline V gene, CDR1 is SGDLS and CDR2 is YYNGEE. The CDR3 totals 17 residues. V gave up 0 bases and J gave up 4 bases; unmatched junction bases: 8. CDR3 loop: CASSVGWQGASTGELFF. CDR3 nucleotides: TGTGCCAGCAGCGTAGGATGGCAGGGGGCGAGCACCGGGGAGCTGTTTTTT.

The V call is TRBV11-2, the J call TRBJ1-2; D is possibly TRBD1 (6 bases). V lost 5 bases and J lost 4, with 14 bases in between. The CDR3 runs to 14 residues. CDR1 and CDR2 (germline): SGHAT, FQNNGV. The CDR3 loop reads CASSLRGGVYGYTF. For the CDR3, the DNA is TGTGCCAGCAGCCTCCGGGGGGGCGTCTATGGCTACACCTTC.

A word on this clone: A read error may account for a junction end that differs from germline. This chain joins TRBV7-7 and TRBJ1-1; D not certain. The germline V gene encodes CDR1 SSHAT and CDR2 FNYEAQ (reference sequence). The CDR3 has 13 residues. The CDR3 nucleotides are TGTGCTAGCAGCTTAGGGAGGAACACTGAAGCTTTCTTT. Translating it yields CASSLGRNTEAFF.

V usage is TRBV6-5 and J usage is TRBJ2-7, with D possibly being TRBD1 or TRBD2 (5 bases each). V was cut by 8 bases and J by 3 bases, with 20 bases left in between. The CDR3 length is 15 residues. Germline loops: CDR1 MNHEY, CDR2 SVGAGI. The CDR3 reads CASSGTGRLDYEQYF. In DNA, the CDR3 is TGTGCCAGCTCGGGAACGGGACGGTTAGACTACGAGCAGTACTTC.

V and J are TRBV2 and TRBJ2-5, with 10 positions matching TRBD2. CDR3 length: 19 residues. Germline lookup yields CDR1 SNHLY and CDR2 FYNNEI. V lost 7 bases and J lost 5; bases outside the gene matches: 22. In DNA, the CDR3 is TGTGCCAGCACCTGGATAGCGGGGGGCTTCCTTACGGGGGGCGAGACCCAGTACTTC. Protein sequence: CASTWIAGGFLTGGETQYF.

The chain carries TRBV4-1 and TRBJ1-5, with 7 bases aligning to TRBD1. Germline CDR1 reads MGHRA; CDR2 reads YSYEKL. V dropped 3 bases and J dropped 3; count of bases not matched to a gene: 8. The CDR3 is 16 amino acids. The CDR3 loop reads CASSQGLGQDNQPQHF. The CDR3 nucleotides are TGCGCCAGCAGCCAGGGCCTCGGACAGGACAATCAGCCCCAGCATTTT.

V is TRBV18 and J is TRBJ2-3; 7 bases are shared with TRBD1. Germline CDR1 is KGHSH and CDR2 is LQKENI. This CDR3 comprises 17 residues. The ends lost 2 bases at V and 4 bases at J; junction bases unmatched: 12. CDR3 sequence: CASSPSGQLNRADTQYF. The CDR3 DNA reads as TGTGCCAGCTCACCATCGGGACAGCTCAATCGGGCAGATACGCAGTATTTT.

The genes are TRBV5-6 and TRBJ2-3; TRBD2 might be the D (6 bases). Germline V CDR1 and CDR2: SGHDT, YYEEEE. The V end lost 4 bases, the J end lost 6 bases, and 15 bases lay between the germline ends. CDR3 length equals 14 residues. The CDR3 nucleotides are TGTGCCAGCAGCCAGGGACTCATACCCGATACGCAGTATTTT. Translation gives CASSQGLIPDTQYF. The complete variable domain, with remaining parts taken from reference TRBV5-6 and TRBJ2-3, reads DAGVTQSPTHLIKTRGQQVTLRCSPKSGHDTVSWYQQALGQGPQFIFQYYEEEERQRGNFPDRFSGHQFPNYSSELNVNALLLGDSALYLCASSQGLIPDTQYFGPGTRLTVL.

The chain uses TRBV5-1 and TRBJ1-4; possible D gene TRBD1, 6 bases. This CDR3 contains 15 residues. Germline lookup yields CDR1 SGHRS and CDR2 YFSETQ. V lost 1 base and J 6 bases, leaving 13 bases between the germline ends. CDR3 loop: CASSLTGTRDEKLFF. DNA for the CDR3: TGCGCCAGCAGCTTGACAGGGACACGAGATGAAAAACTGTTTTTT.

The chain uses TRBV5-3 and TRBJ2-7; 8 nucleotides agree with TRBD1. TRBV5-3 is flagged as an ORF with uncertain function. The CDR3 contains 13 residues. J was trimmed by 2 bases and V by 5 bases; bases with no gene match: 3. CDR3 sequence reads: CARRWDRTYEQYF. The CDR3 DNA reads TGTGCCAGAAGGTGGGACAGGACCTACGAGCAGTACTTC.

This clone appeared once. An end of the junction does not agree with germline; a read error may underlie this. CDR3 protein: CATQNDGSAKNF. The CDR3 DNA sequence: TGTGCCACCCAGAACGACGGCAGTGCGAAAAACTTC. The V and J genes are TRBV2 and TRBJ2-4; D uncertain. The germline gives CDR1 SNHLY, CDR2 FYNNEI. CDR3 length: 12 residues.

The chain's CDR3 is CASRKWQQGNQPQHF. CDR3 coding DNA: TGTGCCAGCAGGAAATGGCAACAGGGGAATCAGCCCCAGCATTTT. The V and J genes are TRBV6-5 and TRBJ1-5; TRBD1 agrees at 7 bases. From germline, CDR1 is MNHEY and CDR2 SVGAGI. J was trimmed by 4 bases and V by 6 bases; bases with no gene match: 9. The CDR3 runs to 15 residues.

V and J are TRBV5-1 and TRBJ2-1; the match to TRBD1 covers 8 bases. Germline V CDR1 and CDR2: SGHRS, YFSETQ. This CDR3 contains 14 residues. The trim removed 2 bases at V and 4 bases at J, leaving 2 bases unmatched. The CDR3 is CASSLGQGYNEQFF. The CDR3 nucleotides read TGCGCCAGCAGCTTAGGACAGGGATACAATGAGCAGTTCTTC.

V and J are TRBV30 and TRBJ2-1; perhaps TRBD1 as D (6 bases). Trimming took off 2 bases at V and 12 bases at J, with 14 bases between the two ends. Germline lookup yields CDR1 GTSNPN and CDR2 SVGIG (reference sequence). The CDR3 covers 12 residues. DNA for the CDR3: TGTGCCTGGAGTCGACAGGTCCGGGGGCAGTTCTTC. Protein product: CAWSRQVRGQFF.

The chain recombines TRBV5-1 with TRBJ2-1; 8 bases map to TRBD2. The CDR3 consists of 16 residues. Germline trimming cut 2 bases from V and 0 bases from J; bases unmatched to any gene: 4. Per germline, CDR1 SGHRS and CDR2 YFSETQ. The DNA of the CDR3 is TGCGCCAGCAGCTTACTAGCGGTTAACTCCTACAATGAGCAGTTCTTC. Residues: CASSLLAVNSYNEQFF.